This T cell receptor beta chain emerged from a study of blood T cell repertoires in COVID-19. The CDR3 sequence is 13 residues long. The V gene's germline CDR1 is LGHDT and CDR2 YNNKEL (reference sequence). Deletions cut 7 bases from V and 8 bases from J, with 17 bases between. Data came from immunoSEQ multiplex PCR; TCRdb stores just in-frame clones and leaves some out. The table lists 150,000 to 200,000 clones, around 80% of them singletons, with roughly 8% in the top ten. The V call is TRBV3-1 (or the pseudogene TRBV3-2), the J call TRBJ1-2; no reliable D call. This receptor was identified in a man between 60 and 75 years old with acute or convalescent COVID-19. Sequencing input: peripheral blood. This CDR3 reads CASTLMGERGYTF. The CDR3 DNA reads as TGTGCCAGCACCCTAATGGGTGAGCGAGGCTACACCTTC.